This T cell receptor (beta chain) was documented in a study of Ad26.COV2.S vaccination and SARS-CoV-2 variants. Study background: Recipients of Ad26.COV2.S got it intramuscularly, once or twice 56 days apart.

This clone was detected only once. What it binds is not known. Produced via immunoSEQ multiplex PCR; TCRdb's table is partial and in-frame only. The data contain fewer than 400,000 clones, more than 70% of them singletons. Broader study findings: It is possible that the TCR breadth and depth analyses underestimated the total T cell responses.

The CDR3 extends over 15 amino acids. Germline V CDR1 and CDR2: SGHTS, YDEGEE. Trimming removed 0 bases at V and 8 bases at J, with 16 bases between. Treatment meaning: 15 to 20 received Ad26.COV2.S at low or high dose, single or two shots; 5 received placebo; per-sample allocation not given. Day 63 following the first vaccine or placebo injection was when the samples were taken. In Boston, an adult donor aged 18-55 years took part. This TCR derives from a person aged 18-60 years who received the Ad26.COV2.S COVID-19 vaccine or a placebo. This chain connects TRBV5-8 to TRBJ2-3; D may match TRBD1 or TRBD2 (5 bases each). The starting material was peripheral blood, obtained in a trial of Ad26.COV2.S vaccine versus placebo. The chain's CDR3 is CASSLAGQGGLTQYF. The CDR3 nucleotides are TGTGCCAGCAGCTTGGCGGGGCAGGGCGGTCTTACGCAGTATTTT.